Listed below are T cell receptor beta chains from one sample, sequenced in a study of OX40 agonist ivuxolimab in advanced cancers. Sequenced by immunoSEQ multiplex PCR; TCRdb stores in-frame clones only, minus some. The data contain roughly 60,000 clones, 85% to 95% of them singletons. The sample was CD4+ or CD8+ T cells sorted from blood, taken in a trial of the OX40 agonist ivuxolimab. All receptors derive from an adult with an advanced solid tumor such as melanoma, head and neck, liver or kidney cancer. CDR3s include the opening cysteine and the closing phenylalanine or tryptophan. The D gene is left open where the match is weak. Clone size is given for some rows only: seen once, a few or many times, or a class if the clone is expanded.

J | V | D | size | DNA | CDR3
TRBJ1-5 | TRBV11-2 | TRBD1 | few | TGTGCCAGCAGTCCCGGGACAGGGGTCAATCAGCCCCAGCATTTT | CASSPGTGVNQPQHF
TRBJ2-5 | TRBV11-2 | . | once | TGTGCCAGCAGCTTAGGGGCAGGGTCGGAGACCCAGTACTTC | CASSLGAGSETQYF
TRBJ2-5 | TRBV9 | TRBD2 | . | TGTGCCAGCAACGGACTAGCGGGATCCCCCCAAGAGACCCAGTACTTC | CASNGLAGSPQETQYF
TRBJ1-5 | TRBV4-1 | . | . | TGCGCCAGCAGCCGCAGGGACGGGAGCAATCAGCCCCAGCATTTT | CASSRRDGSNQPQHF
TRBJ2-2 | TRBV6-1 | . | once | TGTGCCAGCAGACCCCAGGGGTTCACCGGGGAGCTGTTTTTT | CASRPQGFTGELFF
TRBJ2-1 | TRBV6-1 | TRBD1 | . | TGTGCCAGCAGTGAATGGACAGGGAAGGGCAATGAGCAGTTCTTC | CASSEWTGKGNEQFF
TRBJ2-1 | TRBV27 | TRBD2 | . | TGTGCCAGCAGCACTAGCGGGAGGATCTACAATGAGCAGTTCTTC | CASSTSGRIYNEQFF
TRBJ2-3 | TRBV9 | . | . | TGTGCCAGCAGCGCTTTGGGAAGCACAGATACGCAGTATTTT | CASSALGSTDTQYF
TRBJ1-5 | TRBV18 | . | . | TGTGCCAGCTCACCGACAGGCGGAGGGGAAAGCAATCAGCCCCAGCATTTT | CASSPTGGGESNQPQHF
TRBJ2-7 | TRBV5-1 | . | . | TGCGCCGGCCTCGGGCCCTACGAGCAGTACTTC | CAGLGPYEQYF
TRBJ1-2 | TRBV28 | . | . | TGTGCCAGCACCATGACGGACTATGGCTACACCTTC | CASTMTDYGYTF
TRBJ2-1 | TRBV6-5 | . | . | TGTGCCAGCAGTTATTTGTTGGGTTACAGGGATGAGCAGTTCTTC | CASSYLLGYRDEQFF
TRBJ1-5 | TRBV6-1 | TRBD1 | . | TGTGCCAGCACTTCATTGGGGACAGAGAGTCAGCCCCAGCATTTT | CASTSLGTESQPQHF
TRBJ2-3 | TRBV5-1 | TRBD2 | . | TGCGCCAGCAGCACGGGACTAGCGAGCACAGATACGCAGTATTTT | CASSTGLASTDTQYF
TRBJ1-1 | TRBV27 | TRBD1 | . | TGTGCCAGCAGTTTCAACCCGGGACAGGGAAACACTGAAGCTTTCTTT | CASSFNPGQGNTEAFF
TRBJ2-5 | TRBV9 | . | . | TGTGCCAGCAGCGTAGGTGCCCAAGAGACCCAGTACTTC | CASSVGAQETQYF
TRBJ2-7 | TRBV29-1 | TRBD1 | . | TGCAGCGGTGGGGACAGCACCTACGAGCAGTACTTC | CSGGDSTYEQYF
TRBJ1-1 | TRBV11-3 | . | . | TGTGCCAGCAGCTCAAGGACAGTGAACACTGAAGCTTTCTTT | CASSSRTVNTEAFF
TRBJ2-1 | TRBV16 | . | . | TGTGCCAGCAGCCTGAAGGGGGTATTTTCCCCATACAATGAGCAGTTCTTC | CASSLKGVFSPYNEQFF
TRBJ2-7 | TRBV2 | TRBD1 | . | TGTGCCAGCAGTGAGGGACAGGGAGTAGGCGAGCAGTACTTC | CASSEGQGVGEQYF
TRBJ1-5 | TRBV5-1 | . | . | TGCGCTAGCAGCTTGAGGGGGGGCGAGGGACAGCCCCAGCATTTT | CASSLRGGEGQPQHF
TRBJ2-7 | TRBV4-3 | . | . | TGCGCCAGCAGCCAAGAGATTTCAGGGCTATTCTCCTACGAGCAGTACTTC | CASSQEISGLFSYEQYF
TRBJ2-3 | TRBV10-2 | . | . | TGCGCCAGCGGGGGAGGAAACACAGATACACAGTATTTT | CASGGGNTDTQYF
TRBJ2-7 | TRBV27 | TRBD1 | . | TGTGCCAGCAGTTTAAGTTCGGGACAGGGGTCCGAGCAGTACTTC | CASSLSSGQGSEQYF
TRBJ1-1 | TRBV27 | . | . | TGTGCCAGCAGCCCTTTCCGGGGGGGTAACACTGAAGCTTTCTTT | CASSPFRGGNTEAFF
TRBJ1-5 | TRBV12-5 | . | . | TGTGCTAGTGGTTACGATCAGCCCCAGCATTTT | CASGYDQPQHF
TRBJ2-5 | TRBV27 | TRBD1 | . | TGTGCCAGCAGTGCGCCCGGACAGGGTATAGAGACCCAGTACTTC | CASSAPGQGIETQYF
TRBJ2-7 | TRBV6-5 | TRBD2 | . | TGTGCCAGCAGTTACTACGGGACTAGCTTCTACGAGCAGTACTTC | CASSYYGTSFYEQYF
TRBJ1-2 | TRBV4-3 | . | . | TGCGCCAGCAGCCAGGACCTGGGGGATGGGGAAATGGACGGCTACACCTTC | CASSQDLGDGEMDGYTF
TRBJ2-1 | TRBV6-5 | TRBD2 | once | TGTGCCAGCAGTCGACTAGCGGGATGGTATGAGCAGTTCTTC | CASSRLAGWYEQFF
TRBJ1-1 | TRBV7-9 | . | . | TGTGCCAGCAGCGATGAAGCTTTCTTT | CASSDEAFF
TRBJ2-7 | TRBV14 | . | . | TGTGCCAGCAGTCATGGTTACGAGCAGTACTTC | CASSHGYEQYF
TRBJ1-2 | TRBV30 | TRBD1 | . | TGTGCCTGGGCACAGGGGGCCCTCTATGGCTACACCTTC | CAWAQGALYGYTF
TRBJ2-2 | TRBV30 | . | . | TGTGCCTGGCAGAGGGGAGAAACGAACACCGGGGAGCTGTTTTTT | CAWQRGETNTGELFF
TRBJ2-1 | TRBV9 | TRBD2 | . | TGTGCCAGCAGCGGGGGACTAGCGGGAGGCATCTCCTACAATGAGCAGTTCTTC | CASSGGLAGGISYNEQFF
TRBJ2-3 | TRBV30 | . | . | TGTGCCTGGACTCGACCGTGGGGTAGCACAGATACGCAGTATTTT | CAWTRPWGSTDTQYF
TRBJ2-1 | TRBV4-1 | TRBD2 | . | TGCGCCAGCAGCCAAGAAATCACTAGCGGGGTGCTCAATGAGCAGTTCTTC | CASSQEITSGVLNEQFF
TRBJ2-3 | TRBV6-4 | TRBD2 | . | TGTGCCAGGGGGGAAGCGGGAGATGCAGATACGCAGTATTTT | CARGEAGDADTQYF
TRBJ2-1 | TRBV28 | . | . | TGTGCCAGCAGTTTGCCGGGGAATGAGCAGTTCTTC | CASSLPGNEQFF
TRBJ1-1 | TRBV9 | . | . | TGTGCCAGCAGCGTAGCAGGGACCCCGAACACTGAAGCTTTCTTT | CASSVAGTPNTEAFF
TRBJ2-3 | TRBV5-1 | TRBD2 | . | TGCGCCAGCAGGGCGACTAGCGGGACTGCAGATACGCAGTATTTT | CASRATSGTADTQYF
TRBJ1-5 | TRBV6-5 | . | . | TGTGCCAGCAGTTACTCGAGCGTGACTCAGCCCCAGCATTTT | CASSYSSVTQPQHF
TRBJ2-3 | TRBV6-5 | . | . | TGTGCCAGCAGTTACTCTTGGCGCCCCGACACAGATACGCAGTATTTT | CASSYSWRPDTDTQYF
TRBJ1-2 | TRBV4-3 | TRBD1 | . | TGCGCCAGCAGCCAAGACGGGACAGGGTTTAACTATGGCTACACCTTC | CASSQDGTGFNYGYTF